The rows below give T cell receptor beta chains drawn from one sample of a study of T cell repertoires in cytomegalovirus infection. TCRdb used MiXCR to reprocess the reads, holding one entry per CDR3 protein. The sample comprises 8,000 or so distinct CDR3 sequences, 49% of which are singletons, and 70% to 75% rests with the top ten. Which antigens these TCRs recognize remains unknown. The sample was PBMCs, sequenced either directly or after in vitro stimulation (not recorded which). These receptors were collected from a human donor in good health (CMV status not recorded). Some clones in this sample may be carry-over from other donors' samples. CDR3s include the opening cysteine and the closing phenylalanine or tryptophan. Each record gives: V gene, J gene, D gene, clone size, CDR3 DNA, CDR3 protein. A D gene is named only where the DNA matches it firmly. Not all rows give a size; the values are once, few, many and, for expanded clones, a class.

TRBV7-2	TRBJ1-4	.	.	TGTGCCAGCAGCTTAGGGGCTTGGGGGGCTAATGAAAAACTGTTTTTT	CASSLGAWGANEKLFF
TRBV4-1	TRBJ1-5	.	.	TGCGCCAGCAGCCAAGATCATCAACGGCAGCCCCAGCATTTT	CASSQDHQRQPQHF
TRBV11-3	TRBJ2-3	.	.	TGTGCCAGCATCAGCTTATACTATGCTTTATACACAGATACGCAGTATTTT	CASISLYYALYTDTQYF
TRBV12-3/TRBV12-4	TRBJ1-2	.	medium-sized	TGTGCCAGCAGTTTAGACTACGAGGGCGGTAACTATGGCTACACCTTC	CASSLDYEGGNYGYTF
TRBV2	TRBJ2-1	TRBD1	many	TGTGCCAGCAGTGAATCCCGGGACAGGCCTGGGGGATACAATGAGCAGTTCTTC	CASSESRDRPGGYNEQFF
TRBV15	TRBJ2-1	.	many	TGTGCCACCAGCAGAGATTTGGCCTCCTCCTACAATGAGCAGTTCTTC	CATSRDLASSYNEQFF
TRBV7-2	TRBJ2-1	.	.	TGTTCCATCAGCACCGGGTCTTACAAGGAGCATTTCTTC	CSISTGSYKEHFF
TRBV12-3/TRBV12-4	TRBJ2-1	.	.	TGTGCAAGCAGTCCCACCGGGACTGAGTTTTACAATGATCAGTTCTTC	CASSPTGTEFYNDQFF
TRBV20-1	TRBJ1-1	.	many	TGCAGTGCTAGAAGGGGGGCCGTGAACACTGAAGCTTTCTTT	CSARRGAVNTEAFF
TRBV12-3/TRBV12-4	TRBJ1-1	TRBD1	many	TGTGCCAGCAGTCCTGGGACAGGGGGTTACACTGAAGCTTTCTTT	CASSPGTGGYTEAFF
TRBV28	TRBJ1-4	.	once	TGTGCCAGCACCCCCCCGAGAGGGTGGCGCTCTGCCTGGGGAAAACTGGTTTTT	CASTPPRGWRSAWGKLVF
TRBV6-1	TRBJ1-2	.	few	TGTGCCAGCAGTGAAGGAGGAATGAACTATGGCTACACCTTC	CASSEGGMNYGYTF
TRBV6-5	TRBJ1-5	TRBD1	few	TGTGACACAGGCCTCCTACAGGGGACCAATCAGCCCCAGAATTTT	CDTGLLQGTNQPQNF
TRBV2	TRBJ2-1	.	.	TGTGCCAGCATGTACTACAATGAGACGTTCTTC	CASMYYNETFF
TRBV7-8	TRBJ2-1	.	.	TGTGCCAGCAGGACTGACAATGAGCAGTTCTTC	CASRTDNEQFF
TRBV5-5	TRBJ1-4	TRBD1	.	TGTGCCAGCAGCCGACAGGGGGAAAAACTGTTTTTT	CASSRQGEKLFF
TRBV29-1	TRBJ2-1	TRBD2	medium-sized	TGCAGCGTTGACGGGGTTAGCGGGAGGACCTACAATGAGCAGTTCTTC	CSVDGVSGRTYNEQFF
TRBV4-1	TRBJ1-2	TRBD1	.	TGCGCCAGCAGCCCGGGGGACAGCTATGGCTACACCTTC	CASSPGDSYGYTF
TRBV12-5	TRBJ2-1	.	.	TGTGCTAGTGGTTTGGTATCGGTAATATGTTCCGTCCCCTACAATGAGCAGTTCTTC	CASGLVSVICSVPYNEQFF
TRBV27	TRBJ1-2	.	few	TGTGCCAGCAGTTTATCGGCATTCTATGGCTACACCTTC	CASSLSAFYGYTF
TRBV7-2	TRBJ2-1	.	.	TGTGCAAGCAGACAGGCGGGAGTACGGAATGAGAAGTTCTTC	CASRQAGVRNEKFF
TRBV20-1	TRBJ2-3	.	.	TGCAGTTCTAGGCGACTACCATCGACAGGTAGCACCCATGATACGCAGTATTTT	CSSRRLPSTGSTHDTQYF
TRBV20-1	TRBJ2-1	TRBD2	medium-sized	TGCAGTGCTAGAGATCTCGAGACTAGCGGATCCTACAATGAGCAGTTCTTC	CSARDLETSGSYNEQFF
TRBV28	TRBJ1-3	.	few	TGTGCCAGCAGCTCCCGGACCCCGGGACCTGGAAACACCATATATTTT	CASSSRTPGPGNTIYF
TRBV27	TRBJ1-1	.	many	TGTGCCAGCAGACGCGGACAGAGTGAAGCTTTCTTT	CASRRGQSEAFF
TRBV20-1	TRBJ1-2	TRBD1	few	TGCAGTGCTAGAGCGTCTCCGGGACAGGGGCCCTTCGGTGGCTACACCTTC	CSARASPGQGPFGGYTF
TRBV20-1	TRBJ1-2	TRBD1	many	TGCAGTGCTAGAGACCCAGCCGGGACAGTCTATGGCTACACCTTC	CSARDPAGTVYGYTF
TRBV12-3/TRBV12-4	TRBJ1-2	.	few	TGTGCCAGCAGGGGTGGAGGACAGCTAACTAACTATGGCTACACCTTC	CASRGGGQLTNYGYTF
TRBV7-6	TRBJ2-7	.	.	TGTGCCAGCAGCTTAGGAACACAGGTTATCTCCTACGAGCAGTACTTC	CASSLGTQVISYEQYF
TRBV7-2	TRBJ1-2	.	many	TGTGCCAGCAGCTTAGTCGGCGGGGGCGCGGGCTATGGCTACACCTTC	CASSLVGGGAGYGYTF
TRBV5-4	TRBJ2-4	.	once	TGTGCCAGCAGCTCTCTCACAGGGACTTCTGAAAACATTCAGTACTTC	CASSSLTGTSENIQYF